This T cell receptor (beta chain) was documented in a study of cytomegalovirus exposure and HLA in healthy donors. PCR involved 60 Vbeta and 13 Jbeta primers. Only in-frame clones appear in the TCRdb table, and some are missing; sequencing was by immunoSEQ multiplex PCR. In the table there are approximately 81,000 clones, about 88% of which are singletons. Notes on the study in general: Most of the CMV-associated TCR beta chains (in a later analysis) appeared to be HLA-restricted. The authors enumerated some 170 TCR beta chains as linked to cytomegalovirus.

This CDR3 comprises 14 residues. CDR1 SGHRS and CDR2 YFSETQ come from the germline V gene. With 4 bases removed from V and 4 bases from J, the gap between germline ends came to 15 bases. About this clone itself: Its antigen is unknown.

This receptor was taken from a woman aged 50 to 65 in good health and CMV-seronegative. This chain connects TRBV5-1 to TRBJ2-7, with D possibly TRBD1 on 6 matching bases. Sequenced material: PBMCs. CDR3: CASSPGTPIYEQYF. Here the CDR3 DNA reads TGCGCCAGCAGCCCCGGGACACCTATTTACGAGCAGTACTTC.